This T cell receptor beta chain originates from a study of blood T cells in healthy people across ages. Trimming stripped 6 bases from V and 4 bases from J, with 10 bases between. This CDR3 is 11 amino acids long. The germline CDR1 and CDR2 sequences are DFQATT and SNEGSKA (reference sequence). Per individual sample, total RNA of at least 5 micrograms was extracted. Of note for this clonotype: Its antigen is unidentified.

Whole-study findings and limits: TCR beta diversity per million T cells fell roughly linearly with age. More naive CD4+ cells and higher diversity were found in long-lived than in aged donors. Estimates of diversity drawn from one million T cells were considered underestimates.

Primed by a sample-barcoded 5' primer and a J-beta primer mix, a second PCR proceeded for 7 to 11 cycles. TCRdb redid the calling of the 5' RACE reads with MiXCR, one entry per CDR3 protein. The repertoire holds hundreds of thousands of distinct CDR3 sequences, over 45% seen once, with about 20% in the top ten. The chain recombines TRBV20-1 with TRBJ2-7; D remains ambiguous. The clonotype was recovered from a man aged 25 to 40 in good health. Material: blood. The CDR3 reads CSAEKVYEQYF. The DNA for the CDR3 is TGCAGTGCCGAGAAGGTTTACGAGCAGTACTTC.